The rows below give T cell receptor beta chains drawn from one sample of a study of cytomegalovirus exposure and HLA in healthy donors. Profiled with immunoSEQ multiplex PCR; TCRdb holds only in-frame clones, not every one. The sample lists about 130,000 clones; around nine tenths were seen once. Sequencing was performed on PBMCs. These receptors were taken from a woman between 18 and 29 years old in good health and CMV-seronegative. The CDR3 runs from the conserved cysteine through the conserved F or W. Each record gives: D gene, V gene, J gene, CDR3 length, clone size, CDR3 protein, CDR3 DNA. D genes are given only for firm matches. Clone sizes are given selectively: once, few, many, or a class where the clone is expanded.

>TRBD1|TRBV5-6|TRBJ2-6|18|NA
CASSLVGQGASGANVLTF
TGTGCCAGCAGCTTGGTTGGACAGGGGGCCTCTGGGGCCAACGTCCTGACTTTC
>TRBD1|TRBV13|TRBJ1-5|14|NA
CASSSGQGIQPQHF
TGTGCCAGCAGCTCTGGACAGGGAATTCAGCCCCAGCATTTT
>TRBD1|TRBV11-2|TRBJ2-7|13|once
CASKDRGSYEQYF
TGTGCCAGCAAGGACAGGGGATCCTACGAGCAGTACTTC
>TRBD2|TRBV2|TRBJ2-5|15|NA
CASRETSGNRKTQYF
TGTGCCAGCAGGGAGACTAGCGGGAACCGGAAGACCCAGTACTTC
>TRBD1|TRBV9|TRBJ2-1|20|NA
CASSVEGGQGLTHSYNEQFF
TGTGCCAGCAGCGTCGAGGGGGGACAGGGGCTAACACACTCCTACAATGAGCAGTTCTTC
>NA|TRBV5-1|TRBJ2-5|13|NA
CASSLDLVQTQYF
TGCGCCAGCAGCTTGGACCTAGTTCAGACCCAGTACTTC
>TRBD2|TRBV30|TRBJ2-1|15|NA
CAMDLREGSYNEQFF
TGTGCCATGGACTTACGGGAGGGGTCCTACAATGAGCAGTTCTTC
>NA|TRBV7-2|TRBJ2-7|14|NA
CASSQTGRNYEQYF
TGTGCCAGCAGCCAAACCGGGAGAAACTACGAGCAGTACTTC
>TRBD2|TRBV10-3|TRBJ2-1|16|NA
CATKSGRGSSYNEQFF
TGTGCCACCAAATCTGGGCGGGGGTCTTCCTACAATGAGCAGTTCTTC
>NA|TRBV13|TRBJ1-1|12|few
CASRQQNTEAFF
TGTGCCAGCAGACAGCAGAACACTGAAGCTTTCTTT
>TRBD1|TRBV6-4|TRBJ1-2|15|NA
CASSEQGASVYGYTF
TGTGCCAGCAGTGAACAGGGGGCTAGCGTCTATGGCTACACCTTC